This TCR beta chain was identified in a study of PD-L1 blockade in urothelial cancer. Across the whole study: Prior regimens of chemotherapy numbered 0 to 3 per patient. Analysis of blood occurred 3 weeks (second dose) and 6 weeks after treatment start. Specimens of blood held a median count of about 150,000 T cells.

On this clone: Its antigen is undetermined.

J lost 6 bases, V lost 6 bases, and 3 bases had no gene match. The V gene's germline CDR1 is ENHRY and CDR2 SYGVKD. This CDR3 is built from 12 residues. Study-level results: Pretreatment clonality of the blood TCR repertoire below the median was predictive of superior survival.

Method: immunoSEQ multiplex PCR; TCRdb's copy keeps in-frame clones and lacks some. The table includes under 120,000 clones, approximately 85% detected once. The sample in question was PBMCs, obtained around atezolizumab (anti-PD-L1) treatment. This clonotype was obtained from a man aged 50 to 60 with urothelial cancer. The J gene is TRBJ2-7, the V gene TRBV10-3; 9 nucleotides agree with TRBD2. CDR3 amino acids: CAIRGLASEQYF. The CDR3 nucleotides read TGTGCCATCAGGGGACTAGCTTCCGAGCAGTACTTC.